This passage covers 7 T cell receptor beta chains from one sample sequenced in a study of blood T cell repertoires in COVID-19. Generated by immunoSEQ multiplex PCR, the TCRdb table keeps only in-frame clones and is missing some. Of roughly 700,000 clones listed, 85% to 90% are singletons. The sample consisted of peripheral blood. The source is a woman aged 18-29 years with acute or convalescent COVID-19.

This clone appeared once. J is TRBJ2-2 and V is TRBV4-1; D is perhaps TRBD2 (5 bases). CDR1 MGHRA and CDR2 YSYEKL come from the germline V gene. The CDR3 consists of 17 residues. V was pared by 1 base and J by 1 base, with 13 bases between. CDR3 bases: TGCGCCAGCAGCCAAGTGATCGGCGGGCTGAACACCGGGGAGCTGTTTTTT. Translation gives CASSQVIGGLNTGELFF.

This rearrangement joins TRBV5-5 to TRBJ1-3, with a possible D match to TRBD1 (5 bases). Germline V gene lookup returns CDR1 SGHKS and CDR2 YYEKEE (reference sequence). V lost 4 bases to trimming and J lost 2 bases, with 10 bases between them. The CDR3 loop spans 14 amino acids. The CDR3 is CASSPPQAGNTIYF. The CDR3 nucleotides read TGTGCCAGCAGCCCCCCACAGGCTGGAAACACCATATATTTT. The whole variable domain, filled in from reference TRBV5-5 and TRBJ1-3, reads DAGVTQSPTHLIKTRGQQVTLRCSPISGHKSVSWYQQVLGQGPQFIFQYYEKEERGRGNFPDRFSARQFPNYSSELNVNALLLGDSALYLCASSPPQAGNTIYFGEGSWLTVV.

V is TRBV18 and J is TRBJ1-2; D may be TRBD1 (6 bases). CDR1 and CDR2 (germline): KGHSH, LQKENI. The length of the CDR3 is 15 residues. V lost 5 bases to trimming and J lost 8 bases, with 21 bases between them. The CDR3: CASSTVRGLIGGYTF. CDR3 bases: TGTGCCAGCTCAACGGTCAGGGGTCTCATTGGAGGCTACACCTTC.

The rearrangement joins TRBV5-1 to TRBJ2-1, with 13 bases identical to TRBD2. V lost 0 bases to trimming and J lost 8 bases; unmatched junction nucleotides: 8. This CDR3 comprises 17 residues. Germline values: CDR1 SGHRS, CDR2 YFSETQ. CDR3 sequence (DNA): TGCGCCAGCAGCTTGGCCTCGACTAGCGGGGGGAGCGATGAGCAGTTCTTC. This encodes CASSLASTSGGSDEQFF. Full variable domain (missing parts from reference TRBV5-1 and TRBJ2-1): KAGVTQTPRYLIKTRGQQVTLSCSPISGHRSVSWYQQTPGQGLQFLFEYFSETQRNKGNFPGRFSGRQFSNSRSEMNVSTLELGDSALYLCASSLASTSGGSDEQFFGPGTRLTVL.

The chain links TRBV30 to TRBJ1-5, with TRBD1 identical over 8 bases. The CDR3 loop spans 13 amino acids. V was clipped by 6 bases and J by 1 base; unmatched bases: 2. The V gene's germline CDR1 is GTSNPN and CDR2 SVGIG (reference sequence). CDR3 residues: CACAGGSNQPQHF. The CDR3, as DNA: TGTGCCTGTGCAGGGGGCAGCAATCAGCCCCAGCATTTT.

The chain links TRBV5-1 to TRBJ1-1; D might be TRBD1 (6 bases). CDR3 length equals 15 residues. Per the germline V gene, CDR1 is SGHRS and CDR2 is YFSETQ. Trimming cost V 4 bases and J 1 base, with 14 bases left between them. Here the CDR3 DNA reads TGCGCCAGCAGCGCTGGTCCGGGACAGAACACTGAAGCTTTCTTT. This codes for CASSAGPGQNTEAFF.

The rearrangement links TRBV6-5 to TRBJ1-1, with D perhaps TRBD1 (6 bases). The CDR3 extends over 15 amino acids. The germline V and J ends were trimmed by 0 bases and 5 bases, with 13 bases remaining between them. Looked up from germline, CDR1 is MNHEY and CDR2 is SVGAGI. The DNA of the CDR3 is TGTGCCAGCAGTTACTCGAGGCTTCAGGGGACTGAAGCTTTCTTT. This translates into CASSYSRLQGTEAFF.